The 30 T cell receptor beta chains below all came from one sample that was sequenced in a study of T-cell reconstitution after alpha-beta-depleted transplantation in children. Unique molecular identifiers were incorporated during preparation of the TCRbeta library. TCRdb processed the PCR reads anew with MiXCR; each CDR3 protein has one entry. Of around 410,000 distinct CDR3 sequences in the sample, roughly 11% are singletons; the top ten hold approximately 5%. Source: PBMCs from the stem cell graft donor, taken from the stem cell graft. The origin of the receptors is a human donor who donated a stem cell graft to a child with acute myeloid leukemia.

In its sample, this clonotype was seen many times. The chain carries TRBV6-1 and TRBJ2-5; D is undetermined. The V gene's germline CDR1 is MNHNS and CDR2 SASEGT. This CDR3 has 14 residues. V gave up 2 bases and J gave up 1 base, with 8 bases separating them. In DNA form, the CDR3 reads TGTGCCAGCAGTGAACGTGGGGTCCAAGAGACCCAGTACTTC. It encodes CASSERGVQETQYF.

This clonotype was counted between two and nine times. The chain joins TRBV10-3 to TRBJ2-3, with D possibly being TRBD1 (6 bases). Germline-derived CDR1 and CDR2 are ENHRY and SYGVKD. Trimming shortened V by 3 bases and J by 8 bases, and 9 bases separated the two germline ends. The CDR3 spans 12 residues. CDR3 sequence: CAISDGQTTQYF. The CDR3 region has the DNA TGTGCCATCAGTGATGGACAGACTACGCAGTATTTT.

The CDR3 region has the DNA TGTGCCAGCAGCTTACAGGAGGACCTGGTAGAGACCCAGTACTTC. The encoded protein is CASSLQEDLVETQYF. The genes are TRBV5-6 and TRBJ2-5, with D perhaps given as TRBD1 or TRBD2 (5 bases each). The V and J ends lost 2 bases and 4 bases respectively, with 15 bases between them. CDR1 and CDR2 from the germline V gene are SGHDT and YYEEEE. This CDR3 is built from 15 residues. Variable domain in full (rest from reference TRBV5-6 and TRBJ2-5): DAGVTQSPTHLIKTRGQQVTLRCSPKSGHDTVSWYQQALGQGPQFIFQYYEEEERQRGNFPDRFSGHQFPNYSSELNVNALLLGDSALYLCASSLQEDLVETQYFGPGTRLLVL.

This rearrangement joins TRBV20-1 to TRBJ2-7; perhaps D is TRBD1 or TRBD2 (5 bases each). Deletions cut 6 bases from V and 4 bases from J, with 10 bases between. Germline V gives CDR1 DFQATT, CDR2 SNEGSKA (reference sequence). There are 11 residues in the CDR3. CDR3 coding DNA: TGCAGTGCCTCCTGGGGGTACGAGCAGTACGTC. Its translation: CSASWGYEQYV.

This chain joins TRBV29-1 and TRBJ2-3; D ambiguous. The CDR3 has 14 residues. CDR1 and CDR2 from the germline V gene are SQVTM and ANQGSEA. V was shortened by 3 bases and J by 2 bases, with 12 bases between the two germline ends. The CDR3 here is CSVDAIVNTDTQYF. The CDR3 DNA reads TGCAGCGTTGATGCCATTGTCAACACAGATACGCAGTATTTT.

The gene calls are TRBV19 and TRBJ1-2, with TRBD1 as a possible D gene (5 bases). The CDR3 runs to 14 residues. The V end was cut by 9 bases, the J end by 4 bases, with 18 bases between. Germline CDR1 is LNHDA and CDR2 is SQIVND (reference sequence). CDR3 amino acids: CASNTGTAVYGYTF. CDR3 DNA sequence: TGTGCCAGCAACACCGGGACGGCGGTCTATGGCTACACCTTC.

This chain links TRBV5-1 with TRBJ1-3, with 8 positions matching TRBD1. Germline V gene sequence: CDR1 SGHRS, CDR2 YFSETQ. V dropped 4 bases and J dropped 2; count of bases not matched to a gene: 8. CDR3 size: 16 residues. The CDR3: CASSTDRGSAGNTIYF. CDR3 nucleotide sequence: TGCGCCAGCAGCACAGACAGGGGATCGGCTGGAAACACCATATATTTT.

This clonotype came up a few times. The chain uses TRBV18 and TRBJ2-1, with TRBD2 identical over 9 bases. The J segment lost 7 bases and the V segment lost 8 bases, leaving 9 bases of the junction unmatched. CDR3 length equals 14 residues. CDR1 and CDR2 from the germline V gene are KGHSH and LQKENI. CDR3 nucleotide sequence: TGTGCCAGCGCCCGGGTAGCGGGAGAGAATGAGCAGTTCTTC. Translated, it gives CASARVAGENEQFF. Full variable domain (outside the CDR3, taken from reference TRBV18 and TRBJ2-1): NAGVMQNPRHLVRRRGQEARLRCSPMKGHSHVYWYRQLPEEGLKFMVYLQKENIIDESGMPKERFSAEFPKEGPSILRIQQVVRGDSAAYFCASARVAGENEQFFGPGTRLTVL.

The chain couples TRBV4-2 to TRBJ2-7; TRBD2 is a possible D gene (5 bases). CDR3 length: 14 amino acids. CDR1 LGHNA and CDR2 YNFKEQ come from the germline V gene. V gave up 4 bases and J gave up 3 bases, with 13 bases separating them. CDR3 DNA: TGTGCCAGCAGCCCCGGACTCCTCTGCTACGAGCAGTACTTC. It encodes CASSPGLLCYEQYF.

This clonotype was seen repeatedly, ten times or more. V is TRBV6-6 and J is TRBJ1-1, with no clear D. Trimming removed 1 base from V and 8 bases from J, with 5 bases in between. CDR1 and CDR2 (germline): MNHNY, SVGAGI (reference sequence). This CDR3 has 11 residues. The CDR3 is CASSYFREAFF. CDR3 sequence (DNA): TGTGCCAGCAGTTACTTCAGGGAAGCTTTCTTT.

The CDR3 coding sequence is TGCGCCAGCAAGATTCGGGGGTCTAGCACAGATACGCAGTATTTT. This gives the protein CASKIRGSSTDTQYF. The V call is TRBV5-1, the J call TRBJ2-3, with a weak D call TRBD2 (6 bases). In germline, CDR1 is SGHRS, CDR2 YFSETQ. CDR3 length: 15 amino acids. V was pared by 6 bases and J by 0 bases, with 14 bases between.

V is TRBV10-3 and J is TRBJ2-2, with 8 bases fitting TRBD2. Germline CDR1 is ENHRY and CDR2 is SYGVKD. The CDR3 runs to 15 residues. Unmatched junction bases numbered 9, after V lost 6 bases and J lost 6 bases. The CDR3 coding sequence is TGTGCCATCAGCCCCGGACTAGCTTGGGCCGGGGAGCTGTTTTTT. Its protein is CAISPGLAWAGELFF.

The chain links TRBV20-1 to TRBJ2-1; the match to TRBD2 covers 8 bases. V shed 6 bases and J 5 bases; nucleotides not matched to a gene: 12. CDR3 length equals 15 residues. The germline CDR1 and CDR2 sequences are DFQATT and SNEGSKA (reference sequence). The CDR3, as DNA: TGCAGTGCCCGTAAGGGGGTAGCGGGGAACAATGAGCAGTTCTTC. Translated, it gives CSARKGVAGNNEQFF.

The V call is TRBV2, the J call TRBJ2-1; 8 nucleotides agree with TRBD2. CDR1 is SNHLY and CDR2 is FYNNEI in the germline V gene. The CDR3 has 15 amino acids. The trim removed 5 bases at V and 4 bases at J, leaving 7 bases unmatched. CDR3 loop: CASSYSGTYYNEQFF. DNA for the CDR3: TGTGCCAGCAGTTATAGCGGGACCTATTACAATGAGCAGTTCTTC. The entire variable domain, with the rest obtained from reference TRBV2 and TRBJ2-1, is as follows: EPEVTQTPSHQVTQMGQEVILRCVPISNHLYFYWYRQILGQKVEFLVSFYNNEISEKSEIFDDQFSVERPDGSNFTLKIRSTKLEDSAMYFCASSYSGTYYNEQFFGPGTRLTVL.

This sequence joins TRBV20-1 and TRBJ2-1, with D unclear. V was clipped by 4 bases and J by 7 bases, with 11 bases between them. CDR3 size: 12 residues. The germline CDR1 and CDR2 sequences are DFQATT and SNEGSKA (reference sequence). CDR3 protein: CSAMSRTNEQFF. For the CDR3, the DNA is TGCAGTGCTATGTCTCGGACGAATGAGCAGTTCTTC.

The genes are TRBV3-1 and TRBJ2-2; D is uncertain. CDR3 length: 15 amino acids. V was trimmed by 7 bases and J by 1 base, leaving 13 bases between them. Germline CDR1 reads LGHDT; CDR2 reads YNNKEL (reference sequence). The CDR3 is CASTPRRMNTGELFF. The CDR3 DNA is TGTGCCAGCACCCCCAGGCGAATGAACACCGGGGAGCTGTTTTTT.

This clonotype was seen only a few times. The chain carries TRBV2 and TRBJ2-3; possibly TRBD1 or TRBD2 for D (5 bases each). Germline loops: CDR1 SNHLY, CDR2 FYNNEI. V was clipped by 4 bases and J by 4 bases, with 18 bases between them. This CDR3 has 16 residues. The CDR3 loop reads CASSVDIGTVADTQYF. The CDR3 DNA follows: TGTGCCAGCAGTGTGGACATTGGGACCGTAGCAGATACGCAGTATTTT.

This clonotype has at least ten counts. This chain uses TRBV28 with TRBJ2-1, with TRBD2 matching over 9 bases. Germline V CDR1 and CDR2: MDHEN, SYDVKM. J gave up 9 bases and V 2 bases, and 5 bases lay outside the gene matches. The CDR3 spans 14 residues. The CDR3, as DNA: TGTGCCAGCAGTTTAACGGCGGGAGGGGTTGAGCAGTTCTTC. Translated: CASSLTAGGVEQFF.

This clonotype was seen ten or more times. The V and J genes are TRBV14 and TRBJ2-1; 10 bases match TRBD1. Germline lookup yields CDR1 SGHDN and CDR2 FVKESK. Trimming removed 4 bases from V and 3 bases from J; junction bases left unmatched: 3. The CDR3 is made up of 15 amino acids. This chain's CDR3 is CASSRRTGGYNEQFF. The CDR3 coding sequence is TGTGCCAGCAGCCGCCGGACAGGGGGCTACAATGAGCAGTTCTTC.

This clonotype was detected a few times. The genes are TRBV12-3 or TRBV12-4 and TRBJ1-5; D uncertain. V was pared by 3 bases and J by 2 bases, with 11 bases between. The CDR3 runs to 15 residues. The CDR3 DNA reads as TGTGCCAGCAGTTTGTTCCGGGCCCGCAATCAGCCCCAGCATTTT. Translation gives CASSLFRARNQPQHF.

The chain links TRBV21-1 to TRBJ2-7; the table calls TRBD1, which could not be checked here. TRBV21-1 is a pseudogene locus. This CDR3 is 14 amino acids long. The DNA for the CDR3 is TGTGCCAGCAGCAAACGGACAGGGGGGGACGAGCAGTACGTC. Encoded protein: CASSKRTGGDEQYV.

This clonotype was observed a handful of times. This chain uses TRBV12-3 or TRBV12-4 with TRBJ2-2; a possible D gene is TRBD1 (5 bases). CDR3 length: 14 residues. V lost 0 bases to trimming and J lost 6 bases, with 8 bases between them. CDR3 sequence: CASSLATAAGELFF. CDR3 in DNA: TGTGCCAGCAGTTTAGCGACAGCTGCCGGGGAGCTGTTTTTT.

The V call is TRBV20-1, the J call TRBJ2-4; 7 bases fit TRBD1. The V gene end was trimmed by 6 bases and the J gene end by 7 bases; junction bases not matched to a gene: 3. The CDR3 contains 11 residues. Germline CDR1 reads DFQATT; CDR2 reads SNEGSKA (reference sequence). The CDR3 protein is CSAEQGNIQYF. In nucleotides, the CDR3 is TGCAGTGCCGAACAGGGGAACATTCAGTACTTC.

Only a few counts were recorded for this clonotype. The genes are TRBV30 and TRBJ2-7, with D possibly matching TRBD1 (6 bases). Trimming left V 0 bases short and J 5 bases short, with 14 bases between. The CDR3 has 14 amino acids. CDR1 is GTSNPN, CDR2 SVGIG, per germline (reference sequence). CDR3 nucleotide sequence: TGTGCCTGGAGTGTAGGTGTACAGGGCCACGAGCAGTACTTC. It translates to CAWSVGVQGHEQYF.

The CDR3 DNA is TGTGCCAGCCGCGGGGGGGGACAGGGTGATTCACCCCTCCACTTT. The encoded protein is CASRGGGQGDSPLHF. This sequence joins TRBV7-2 and TRBJ1-6; 9 positions agree with TRBD1. CDR1 SGHTA and CDR2 FQGNSA come from the germline V gene. V dropped 8 bases and J dropped 8; count of bases not matched to a gene: 10. The CDR3 spans 15 residues.

The chain uses TRBV20-1 and TRBJ2-1; 9 bases are shared with TRBD2. The length of the CDR3 is 17 residues. V trimming: 4 bases; J trimming: 1 base; junction bases outside the gene matches: 11. Per germline, CDR1 DFQATT and CDR2 SNEGSKA (reference sequence). The CDR3 DNA reads TGCAGTGCTACAGGGGCGCTAGCGGGGAAGTCCTACAATGAGCAGTTCTTC. It translates to CSATGALAGKSYNEQFF.

In the case of this clonotype: This clone may be a read error of a much larger clone one base away. V and J are TRBV12-3 or TRBV12-4 and TRBJ2-5, with 8 bases that match TRBD1. The length of the CDR3 is 15 residues. For the CDR3, the DNA is TGTGCCAGCAGTCCCGGGACTCAGGGGGCAGAGATCCAGTACTTC. Protein: CASSPGTQGAEIQYF.

This clonotype was found a few times. The chain joins TRBV15 to TRBJ2-5; D not resolved. Germline CDR1 and CDR2: LNHNV and YYDKDF (reference sequence). The CDR3 totals 12 residues. Trimming stripped 5 bases from V and 3 bases from J, with 7 bases between. The CDR3 loop reads CATSRGKETQYF. CDR3 DNA: TGTGCCACCAGCCGAGGAAAAGAGACCCAGTACTTC.

The chain couples TRBV7-2 to TRBJ2-5; D call uncertain. The CDR3 is 15 residues long. Trimming took off 1 base at V and 5 bases at J, with 14 bases between the two ends. Germline V lookup: CDR1 SGHTA, CDR2 FQGNSA. DNA of the CDR3: TGTGCCAGCAGCTTAGGGAACAATGCCGGGGAGACCCAGTACTTC. This gives the protein CASSLGNNAGETQYF.

V is TRBV4-1 and J is TRBJ2-7; no clear D. Trimming shortened V by 0 bases and J by 4 bases, and 7 bases separated the two germline ends. This CDR3 region has 13 residues. Germline CDR1 is MGHRA and CDR2 is YSYEKL. CDR3 region: CASSQEPGYEQYV. CDR3 in DNA: TGCGCCAGCAGCCAAGAGCCAGGATACGAGCAGTACGTC.